What follows are 9 T cell receptor beta chains derived from one specimen sequenced in a study of shared clonotypes between healthy human individuals. Using immunoSEQ multiplex PCR, the repertoire was profiled, and TCRdb retains in-frame clones only, with some absent. The data contain around 990,000 clones, 60% to 85% of them singletons. Material for sequencing was memory CD4+ T cells from PBMCs. Stated subset: CD45RA-negative fraction. Receptors were obtained from a young man in good health. Some clones in this sample may be carry-over from other donors' samples.

This clone was picked up a small number of times. The rearrangement joins TRBV30 to TRBJ1-1; no definite D call. The V gene lost 7 bases and the J gene lost 1 base, with 13 bases spanning the gap. The CDR3 length is 13 residues. Germline assignment: CDR1 GTSNPN and CDR2 SVGIG (reference sequence). CDR3 in DNA: TGTGCCTTCACCAGGATTACGAACACTGAAGCTTTCTTT. It encodes CAFTRITNTEAFF.

This clone showed up just once. V usage is TRBV29-1 and J usage is TRBJ2-5; 10 nucleotides line up with TRBD1. This CDR3 is 13 amino acids long. V lost 7 bases to trimming and J lost 5 bases; unmatched junction nucleotides: 7. In germline, CDR1 is SQVTM, CDR2 ANQGSEA. The CDR3: CSGEGQGMETQYF. Here the CDR3 DNA reads TGCAGCGGAGAGGGACAGGGGATGGAGACCCAGTACTTC.

This clone turned up a few times. This chain connects TRBV6-5 to TRBJ1-2; D is unclear. Germline V gene sequence: CDR1 MNHEY, CDR2 SVGAGI. The V end lost 5 bases, the J end lost 5 bases, and 15 bases lay between the germline ends. This CDR3 comprises 14 residues. CDR3 sequence: CASSTSITVYGYTF. DNA for the CDR3: TGTGCCAGCAGTACCTCAATAACGGTTTATGGCTACACCTTC.

This chain joins TRBV11-3 and TRBJ2-3; D unresolved. This CDR3 is 16 amino acids long. V was cut by 5 bases and J by 5 bases, with 20 bases left in between. The germline V gene has CDR1 SGHNT and CDR2 YENEEA. The CDR3 region is CASSPSRARPGDTQYF. In nucleotides, the CDR3 is TGTGCCAGCAGCCCGTCTCGGGCCCGGCCGGGAGATACGCAGTATTTT.

The chain couples TRBV11-2 to TRBJ1-1; D is unclear. This CDR3 comprises 14 residues. Trimming took off 3 bases at V and 4 bases at J, with 12 bases between the two ends. Germline CDR1 reads SGHAT; CDR2 reads FQNNGV. The CDR3 region has the DNA TGTGCCAGCAGCTTCATGGCAGACCCCACTGAAGCTTTCTTT. It encodes CASSFMADPTEAFF.

The chain is built from TRBV6-5 and TRBJ2-5, with a weak D call TRBD1 (6 bases). The DNA end is a closer match to TRBJ2-7, so the J assignment may be wrong. The CDR3 length is 15 residues. CDR1 MNHEY and CDR2 SVGAGI come from the germline V gene. CDR3 DNA: TGTGCCAGCAGTTACGGAACAGGGAACCTATACGAGCAGTACTTC. It encodes CASSYGTGNLYEQYF.

CDR3 coding DNA: TGTGCCAGTAGTATCTCCCCCGGGACACCCAAAAACATTCAGTACTTC. Its translation is CASSISPGTPKNIQYF. The chain joins TRBV19 to TRBJ2-4; perhaps TRBD1 as D (6 bases). Trimming left V 3 bases short and J 2 bases short, with 14 bases between. The germline CDR1 and CDR2 sequences are LNHDA and SQIVND (reference sequence). CDR3 size: 16 residues.

The chain couples TRBV5-4 to TRBJ2-4, with 10 bases lining up with TRBD1. Unmatched junction bases numbered 8, after V lost 4 bases and J lost 4 bases. The CDR3 is made up of 16 amino acids. CDR1 and CDR2 from the germline V gene are SGHNT and YYREEE (reference sequence). This chain's CDR3 is CASSLGQGGFKNIQYF. The CDR3 DNA reads as TGTGCCAGCAGCCTCGGACAGGGGGGATTTAAAAACATTCAGTACTTC.

In the case of this clone: At the DNA level, this CDR3 is encoded by other sequences in the same sample as well. The chain is built from TRBV2 and TRBJ2-3; the D call may be TRBD1 or TRBD2 (5 bases each). The CDR3 has 12 residues. Germline-derived CDR1 and CDR2 are SNHLY and FYNNEI. Trimming left V 6 bases short and J 1 base short, with 5 bases between. The CDR3 loop is CASRGGTDTQYF. The CDR3 DNA reads as TGTGCCAGCAGGGGGGGCACAGATACGCAGTATTTT.